This T cell receptor (beta chain) was identified during a study of blood T cell repertoires in COVID-19. Study background: COVID-19 samples from acute and convalescent phases originated in the United States, Italy and Spain. T cells, B-cell-depleted T cells, or PBMCs supplied cDNA or gDNA.

CDR3 length: 14 residues. Germline trimming cut 6 bases from V and 2 bases from J; bases unmatched to any gene: 2. CDR1 is LNHDA and CDR2 is SQIVND in the germline V gene (reference sequence). TCRdb's table, derived via immunoSEQ multiplex PCR, lists solely in-frame clones and lacks some. The sample comprises some 280,000 clones, 80% to 90% of which are singletons, and about 3% rests with the top ten. The J gene is TRBJ2-1, the V gene TRBV19, with 9 positions matching TRBD2. This clonotype originated in a woman aged 25-40 years with active or convalescent COVID-19. The source material was peripheral blood. The CDR3 reads CASSPSGAYNEQFF. The CDR3 nucleotides read TGTGCCAGTAGCCCTAGCGGGGCCTACAATGAGCAGTTCTTC.